This is a list of T cell receptor beta chains from one sample in a study of blood T cell repertoires in COVID-19. Only in-frame clones appear in the TCRdb table, and some are missing; sequencing was by immunoSEQ multiplex PCR. The table records about 200,000 clones, approximately 87% of them present only once. The source material was peripheral blood. These receptors were obtained from a woman between 65 and 79 years old with acute or convalescent COVID-19. Both conserved end residues are part of each CDR3. D genes are given only for firm matches. Size values are once, few and many counts, or a class for expanded clones, and some rows have none.

TRBV7-2	NA	TRBD1	TRBJ1-2	TGTGCCAGCACAGACAGGGGCTCCTTCCCAAACTATGGCTACACCTTC	CASTDRGSFPNYGYTF
TRBV7-2	few	TRBD2	TRBJ2-2	TGTGCCAGCAGCCCGCGACTAGCGGGGGGGCCAGGCACCGGGGAGCTGTTTTTT	CASSPRLAGGPGTGELFF
TRBV3-1/TRBV3-2	NA	NA	TRBJ1-2	TGTGCCAGCAGCCAAGCTCAGGTTAACTATGGCTACACCTTC	CASSQAQVNYGYTF
TRBV29-1	NA	NA	TRBJ2-7	TGCAGCGTTTGGGGGGACGAGAACGGGGAGCAGTACTTC	CSVWGDENGEQYF
TRBV3-1/TRBV3-2	NA	NA	TRBJ1-2	TGTGCCAGCAGCCAAGATGTGACACGGTCCTTGGGCTACACCTTC	CASSQDVTRSLGYTF
TRBV18	NA	NA	TRBJ1-1	TGTGCCAGCTCACCGGTGGTGGGGGGAGCGAACACTGAAGCTTTCTTT	CASSPVVGGANTEAFF
TRBV6-5	NA	NA	TRBJ1-2	TGTGCCAGCACAACAGATTCCCTCGGCTATGGCTACACCTTC	CASTTDSLGYGYTF
TRBV7-3	few	TRBD1	TRBJ2-1	TGTGCCAGCAGCTCGGGACAGGCTAGGGACAATGAGCAGTTCTTC	CASSSGQARDNEQFF
TRBV29-1	NA	TRBD1	TRBJ1-2	TGCAGCGTTGTCGGGGACAGGGCAAGAAATGGCTACACCTTC	CSVVGDRARNGYTF
TRBV3-1/TRBV3-2	NA	TRBD1	TRBJ2-5	TGTGCCAGCAGCCAAAGGTGGGACAGGGGATGGGAGACCCAGTACTTC	CASSQRWDRGWETQYF
TRBV7-2	NA	NA	TRBJ1-6	TGTGCCAGCAGCTTGAGCTCAGGGTTTTCACCCCTCCACTTT	CASSLSSGFSPLHF
TRBV25-1	NA	NA	TRBJ1-1	TGTGCCAGCGGCCAATTCAACACTGAAGCTTTCTTT	CASGQFNTEAFF
TRBV29-1	NA	NA	TRBJ2-3	TGCAGCGTTGTCGGGACTGGTAGCACAGATACGCAGTATTTT	CSVVGTGSTDTQYF
TRBV10-1	NA	TRBD1	TRBJ2-1	TGCGCCAGCAGGGGAGGGACAGGGAGCAATCAATTAGCCCCCTACAATGAGCAGTTCTTC	CASRGGTGSNQLAPYNEQFF
TRBV27	NA	NA	TRBJ1-1	TGTGCCAGCTCTGGAGGGGATGGGGCTTTCTTT	CASSGGDGAFF
TRBV7-2	once	TRBD2	TRBJ2-7	TGTGCCAGCAGCCCTACGACTAGCGGGAGTCTCTACGAGCAGTACTTC	CASSPTTSGSLYEQYF
TRBV12-3/TRBV12-4	NA	NA	TRBJ1-5	TGTGCCAGCAGAAAACGACAGTATCAACCCCAGCATTTT	CASRKRQYQPQHF
TRBV19	few	TRBD1	TRBJ1-5	TGTGCCAGTAGTTCCAGGGGGAAGAGCAATCAGCCCCAGCATTTT	CASSSRGKSNQPQHF
TRBV10-3	NA	TRBD1	TRBJ1-3	TGTGCCATCAGTGAGTCCCCGACAGGGAAAGGAAACACCATATATTTT	CAISESPTGKGNTIYF
TRBV6-2/TRBV6-3	NA	TRBD2	TRBJ2-1	TGTGCCAGCAGTCCGACTAGCGGGAGGAGAAATGAGCAGTTCTTC	CASSPTSGRRNEQFF
TRBV7-9	NA	TRBD1	TRBJ1-1	TGTGCCAGCAGCGCCAGGACAGGGGAGGCTGAAGCTTTCTTT	CASSARTGEAEAFF
TRBV6-2/TRBV6-3	NA	NA	TRBJ1-5	TGTGCCAGCAGTACCCGGGTTGAGCCCCAGCATTTT	CASSTRVEPQHF
TRBV15	NA	TRBD1	TRBJ1-5	TGTGCCACCAGCAGACATAGGACAGGGTGGAATAGCAATCAGCCCCAGCATTTT	CATSRHRTGWNSNQPQHF
TRBV28	NA	TRBD2	TRBJ2-1	TGTGCCAGCGGGACTAGCATGGGTGAGCAGTTCTTC	CASGTSMGEQFF
TRBV7-8	NA	TRBD2	TRBJ2-2	TGTGCCAGCAGCACCAGACTAGCGGGAACCACCGGGGAGCTGTTTTTT	CASSTRLAGTTGELFF
TRBV29-1	NA	TRBD1	TRBJ1-5	TGCAGCGTCGACCAGGGGGCAGGACAGCCCCAGCATTTT	CSVDQGAGQPQHF
TRBV15	NA	NA	TRBJ1-3	TGTGCCACCAGCAGAGATTTCAGGGCTGGAAACACCATATATTTT	CATSRDFRAGNTIYF
TRBV18	NA	TRBD1	TRBJ2-3	TGTGCCAGCTCACCCCCTTGGACAGGGAGGGATACGCAGTATTTT	CASSPPWTGRDTQYF
TRBV2	NA	NA	TRBJ1-1	TGTGCCAGCAGTTCACAGGGAGAGTTGGAAGCTTTCTTT	CASSSQGELEAFF
TRBV3-1/TRBV3-2	NA	NA	TRBJ1-2	TGTGCCAGCAGCCAAAGGGGCCGCGACTATGGCTACACCTTC	CASSQRGRDYGYTF
TRBV12-5	NA	NA	TRBJ1-5	TGTGCTAGTGGTTTGGGGGGCCAGCAATGGGCCCAGCATTTT	CASGLGGQQWAQHF
TRBV7-9	NA	TRBD2	TRBJ2-3	TGTGCCAGCAGCCGAGATGCGGGAGGGCCCACAGATACGCAGTATTTT	CASSRDAGGPTDTQYF
TRBV2	NA	NA	TRBJ2-2	TGTGCCAGCAGTGATAACGGGGGGCCCGGGGAGCTGTTTTTT	CASSDNGGPGELFF
TRBV2	NA	TRBD1	TRBJ2-7	TGTGCCAGCGTACGGGACAGATCTTCCTACGAGCAGTACTTC	CASVRDRSSYEQYF
TRBV6-5	NA	NA	TRBJ1-2	TGTGCCAGCCGACAAGCCCAATTCTATGGCTACACCTTC	CASRQAQFYGYTF
TRBV7-9	few	TRBD1	TRBJ1-3	TGTGCCAGCAGCCGACCCGGGACAGGGAGGAACACCATATATTTT	CASSRPGTGRNTIYF
TRBV7-3	NA	NA	TRBJ2-7	TGTGCCAGCAGCCTGAGTAGCGGTTCCGCCGAGCAGTACTTC	CASSLSSGSAEQYF
TRBV2	NA	TRBD1	TRBJ1-2	TGTGCCAGCAGTTTTTTACCGGGACAGGGAAATGGCTACACCTTC	CASSFLPGQGNGYTF
TRBV10-3	NA	NA	TRBJ1-1	TGTGCCATCAGTGAAGGGGGACGCGGACCTGAAGCTTTCTTT	CAISEGGRGPEAFF
TRBV19	NA	NA	TRBJ1-1	TGTGCCAGTAGCCGTGTGAGCGGCACTGAAGCTTTCTTT	CASSRVSGTEAFF
TRBV7-6	few	TRBD1	TRBJ2-2	TGTGCCAGCAGCCTGAACCAGGGGGCGGAGGAGCTGTTTTTT	CASSLNQGAEELFF
TRBV29-1	NA	TRBD1	TRBJ1-1	TGCAGCGTTGGGGACAGGTTGAACACTGAAGCTTTCTTT	CSVGDRLNTEAFF